This entry lists 24 T cell receptor beta chains sequenced from one sample in a study of control samples from healthy donors and cancer patients. The table came from immunoSEQ multiplex PCR; TCRdb's copy has only in-frame clones and leaves some out. Of about 120,000 clones listed, around 87% are singletons. What was sequenced was PBMCs. The receptors here all came from a woman aged 45-60 years with colorectal cancer.

The rearrangement uses TRBV19 and TRBJ1-6; 9 nucleotides match TRBD1. V trimming: 5 bases; J trimming: 9 bases; junction bases outside the gene matches: 8. The CDR3 spans 15 residues. Germline CDR1 LNHDA, CDR2 SQIVND (reference sequence). CDR3 loop: CASSASGQGLSPLHF. The DNA for the CDR3 is TGTGCCAGTAGTGCGTCGGGACAGGGACTTTCACCCCTCCACTTT.

The J gene is TRBJ2-1, the V gene TRBV19; 9 bases fit TRBD2. The junction had 14 bases not matched to a gene; V was cut back by 1 base and J by 7 bases. Germline CDR1 LNHDA, CDR2 SQIVND (reference sequence). This CDR3 contains 18 residues. CDR3 region: CASSIGRFWASGINEQFF. DNA of the CDR3: TGTGCCAGTAGTATAGGACGGTTTTGGGCTAGCGGGATTAATGAGCAGTTCTTC.

The V call is TRBV7-3, the J call TRBJ2-1; D may correspond to TRBD1 or TRBD2 (7 bases each). Trimming left V 4 bases short and J 8 bases short, with 21 bases between. This CDR3 has 16 residues. CDR1 and CDR2 (germline): SGHTA, FQGTGA. The chain's CDR3 is CASSSRPAGGAYEQFF. DNA for the CDR3: TGTGCCAGCAGCTCTCGGCCAGCAGGGGGGGCCTATGAGCAGTTCTTC.

This clone was counted once. Here the CDR3 reads CASSLGPFKEQYF. CDR3 nucleotides: TGCGCCAGCAGCTTAGGGCCTTTTAAAGAGCAGTACTTC. J is TRBJ2-7 and V is TRBV5-1, with D unclear. Germline V lookup: CDR1 SGHRS, CDR2 YFSETQ. CDR3 length: 13 residues. The V and J ends lost 2 bases and 7 bases respectively, with 13 bases between them.

This chain connects TRBV18 to TRBJ1-1; no clear D. Germline V gene sequence: CDR1 KGHSH, CDR2 LQKENI. Trimming cost V 2 bases and J 1 base, with 8 bases left between them. This CDR3 is built from 14 residues. The CDR3: CASSPTGANTEAFF. The CDR3 nucleotides are TGTGCCAGCTCACCAACGGGAGCGAACACTGAAGCTTTCTTT.

This chain uses TRBV5-1 with TRBJ1-4; D is undetermined. With 4 bases removed from V and 4 bases from J, the gap between germline ends came to 14 bases. CDR1 and CDR2 (germline): SGHRS, YFSETQ. CDR3 size: 15 residues. This chain's CDR3 is CASSPDTLSNEKLFF. CDR3 coding DNA: TGCGCCAGCAGCCCCGACACGCTCAGTAATGAAAAACTGTTTTTT. Together with reference TRBV5-1 and TRBJ1-4, the CDR3 gives the full variable domain: KAGVTQTPRYLIKTRGQQVTLSCSPISGHRSVSWYQQTPGQGLQFLFEYFSETQRNKGNFPGRFSGRQFSNSRSEMNVSTLELGDSALYLCASSPDTLSNEKLFFGSGTQLSVL.

The chain recombines TRBV9 with TRBJ2-1; possibly TRBD2 for D (6 bases). Germline assignment: CDR1 SGDLS and CDR2 YYNGEE. This CDR3 is built from 16 residues. The V end was cut by 2 bases, the J end by 6 bases, with 18 bases between. The CDR3 DNA follows: TGTGCCAGCAGCGTGACGGTAGAGACTAGGGGCAATGAGCAGTTCTTC. Protein sequence: CASSVTVETRGNEQFF.

The chain has TRBV29-1 and TRBJ2-1; D gene uncertain. The germline CDR1 and CDR2 sequences are SQVTM and ANQGSEA. Trimming stripped 3 bases from V and 0 bases from J, with 9 bases between. The CDR3 totals 14 residues. CDR3 sequence reads: CSVEEEFSYNEQFF. CDR3 nucleotides: TGCAGCGTTGAGGAAGAGTTCTCCTACAATGAGCAGTTCTTC.

The chain links TRBV18 to TRBJ2-6; no firm D call. Looked up from germline, CDR1 is KGHSH and CDR2 is LQKENI. This CDR3 has 15 residues. V was cut by 1 base and J by 1 base, with 5 bases left in between. Here the CDR3 reads CASSPLISGANVLTF. The DNA for the CDR3 is TGTGCCAGCTCACCACTTATATCTGGGGCCAACGTCCTGACTTTC. Based on the CDR3 plus reference TRBV18 and TRBJ2-6, the full variable domain is NAGVMQNPRHLVRRRGQEARLRCSPMKGHSHVYWYRQLPEEGLKFMVYLQKENIIDESGMPKERFSAEFPKEGPSILRIQQVVRGDSAAYFCASSPLISGANVLTFGAGSRLTVL.

The V gene is TRBV2, the J gene TRBJ1-1, with 7 bases fitting TRBD1. Germline V gives CDR1 SNHLY, CDR2 FYNNEI. V shed 1 base, J shed 4 bases, and the junction held 9 bases outside the gene matches. The CDR3 is 16 amino acids. CDR3 nucleotides: TGTGCCAGCAGTGAAGGACAGGGAGGGGGAGGCACTGAAGCTTTCTTT. It codes for CASSEGQGGGGTEAFF.

The chain uses TRBV5-1 and TRBJ1-1; D ambiguous. This CDR3 region has 15 residues. The germline V gene encodes CDR1 SGHRS and CDR2 YFSETQ. Trimming shortened V by 4 bases and J by 3 bases, and 16 bases separated the two germline ends. CDR3 protein: CASSPTGEVYTEAFF. The CDR3 DNA reads as TGCGCCAGCAGCCCGACCGGGGAAGTTTACACTGAAGCTTTCTTT.

The sample holds one count of this clone. The V call is TRBV6-2 or TRBV6-3, the J call TRBJ2-1; no definite D call. This CDR3 comprises 16 residues. The germline gives CDR1 MNHEY, CDR2 SVGEGT. Trimming took off 4 bases at V and 3 bases at J, with 16 bases between the two ends. CDR3 nucleotides: TGTGCCAGCAGTTCCCAGATGACGGGTTTCTACAATGAGCAGTTCTTC. Translated: CASSSQMTGFYNEQFF.

This chain links TRBV6-1 with TRBJ1-5; D remains unclear. Per the germline V gene, CDR1 is MNHNS and CDR2 is SASEGT. The V and J ends lost 1 base and 4 bases respectively, with 11 bases between them. The CDR3 loop spans 15 amino acids. CDR3 loop: CASSEDLGMNQPQHF. In DNA, the CDR3 is TGTGCCAGCAGTGAAGATCTGGGTATGAATCAGCCCCAGCATTTT.

The rearrangement links TRBV5-5 to TRBJ2-5; D not resolved. V lost 4 bases and J lost 5, with 12 bases in between. The CDR3 extends over 13 amino acids. The germline V gene encodes CDR1 SGHKS and CDR2 YYEKEE (reference sequence). CDR3 protein: CASSTRPGETQYF. The CDR3 DNA reads as TGTGCCAGCAGCACGAGACCTGGGGAGACCCAGTACTTC.

The V and J genes are TRBV7-9 and TRBJ1-1, with D unclear. V lost 8 bases and J lost 0, with 7 bases in between. Germline assignment: CDR1 SEHNR and CDR2 FQNEAQ (reference sequence). The CDR3 has 12 amino acids. DNA of the CDR3: TGTGCCAGCGCAGACGTGAACACTGAAGCTTTCTTT. It codes for CASADVNTEAFF. Based on the CDR3 plus reference TRBV7-9 and TRBJ1-1, the full variable domain is DTGVSQNPRHKITKRGQNVTFRCDPISEHNRLYWYRQTLGQGPEFLTYFQNEAQLEKSRLLSDRFSAERPKGSFSTLEIQRTEQGDSAMYLCASADVNTEAFFGQGTRLTVV.

The V call is TRBV6-5, the J call TRBJ1-6, with a tentative D call TRBD1 (6 bases). The germline gives CDR1 MNHEY, CDR2 SVGAGI. This CDR3 has 13 residues. Trimming stripped 8 bases from V and 8 bases from J, with 13 bases between. The CDR3 nucleotides read TGTGCCAGCCTCTTAAACAGGGATTCACCCCTCCACTTT. Its translation: CASLLNRDSPLHF.

The rearrangement uses TRBV6-5 and TRBJ1-6, with D possibly matching TRBD1 (5 bases). V was cut by 6 bases and J by 5 bases, with 14 bases left in between. The CDR3 is 15 residues long. CDR1 is MNHEY, CDR2 SVGAGI, per germline. The CDR3 DNA follows: TGTGCCAGCAGCGCCGCGGGGCTTCATAATTCACCCCTCCACTTT. It yields the protein CASSAAGLHNSPLHF.

The chain employs TRBV5-4 and TRBJ2-2; maybe TRBD1 (6 bases). Trimming removed 7 bases at V and 5 bases at J, with 12 bases between. The length of the CDR3 is 13 residues. CDR1 and CDR2 from the germline V gene are SGHNT and YYREEE (reference sequence). The CDR3 loop reads CASGKGGTGELFF. Here the CDR3 DNA reads TGTGCCAGCGGCAAAGGGGGTACCGGGGAGCTGTTTTTT. Supplemented by reference TRBV5-4 and TRBJ2-2, the full variable domain reads ETGVTQSPTHLIKTRGQQVTLRCSSQSGHNTVSWYQQALGQGPQFIFQYYREEENGRGNFPPRFSGLQFPNYSSELNVNALELDDSALYLCASGKGGTGELFFGEGSRLTVL.

This chain uses TRBV24-1 with TRBJ2-3; 8 positions match TRBD2. This CDR3 spans 16 amino acids. J lost 0 bases, V lost 4 bases, and 5 bases had no gene match. The germline gives CDR1 KGHDR, CDR2 SFDVKD. CDR3 protein: CATSDVTSGSTDTQYF. CDR3 DNA sequence: TGTGCCACCAGTGACGTAACTAGCGGTAGCACAGATACGCAGTATTTT.

The V and J genes are TRBV4-1 and TRBJ1-4; tentative D call: TRBD1 (5 bases). This CDR3 is 16 amino acids long. V gave up 3 bases and J gave up 2 bases, with 13 bases separating them. CDR1 is MGHRA and CDR2 is YSYEKL in the germline V gene. CDR3 region: CASSQGPRGTNEKLFF. DNA of the CDR3: TGCGCCAGCAGCCAGGGCCCACGGGGCACTAATGAAAAACTGTTTTTT.

Only one count was recorded for this clone. V usage is TRBV6-5 and J usage is TRBJ1-5, with no clear D. Per the germline V gene, CDR1 is MNHEY and CDR2 is SVGAGI. The CDR3 has 13 amino acids. Trimming removed 6 bases at V and 0 bases at J, with 6 bases between. CDR3 nucleotide sequence: TGTGCCAGCAGCCCCATTAGCAATCAGCCCCAGCATTTT. Translating it yields CASSPISNQPQHF.

This chain connects TRBV19 to TRBJ1-1; 8 bases are shared with TRBD1. Germline V gene sequence: CDR1 LNHDA, CDR2 SQIVND (reference sequence). CDR3 length: 14 amino acids. V gave up 1 base and J gave up 4 bases; unmatched junction bases: 2. CDR3 coding DNA: TGTGCCAGTAGTATAGTAACAGGGGGCACTGAAGCTTTCTTT. It encodes CASSIVTGGTEAFF.

The rearrangement uses TRBV18 and TRBJ2-5; 7 positions agree with TRBD1. Per germline, CDR1 KGHSH and CDR2 LQKENI. J lost 1 base, V lost 2 bases, and 7 bases had no gene match. The CDR3 spans 16 residues. The CDR3 here is CASSPFQGQSQETQYF. In nucleotides, the CDR3 is TGTGCCAGCTCACCATTCCAGGGACAGAGCCAAGAGACCCAGTACTTC.

The CDR3 DNA follows: TGCAGCGTCTGGAGCGGGGGCGAGCAGTACTTC. Protein product: CSVWSGGEQYF. The V gene is TRBV29-1, the J gene TRBJ2-7; 8 bases align to TRBD2. With 6 bases clipped from V and 6 bases from J, the junction kept 4 bases outside the gene matches. The CDR3 is 11 amino acids. Germline V gives CDR1 SQVTM, CDR2 ANQGSEA.